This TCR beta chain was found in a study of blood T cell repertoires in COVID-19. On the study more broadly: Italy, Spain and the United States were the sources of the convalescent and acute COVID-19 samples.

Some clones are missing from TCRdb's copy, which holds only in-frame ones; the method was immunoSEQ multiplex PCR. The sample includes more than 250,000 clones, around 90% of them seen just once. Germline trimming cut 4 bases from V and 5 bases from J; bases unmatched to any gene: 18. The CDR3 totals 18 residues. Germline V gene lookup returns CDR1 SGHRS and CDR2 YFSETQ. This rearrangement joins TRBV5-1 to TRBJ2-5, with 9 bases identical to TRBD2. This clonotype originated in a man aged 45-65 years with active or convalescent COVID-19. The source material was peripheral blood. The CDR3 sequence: CASSPGWVSGGRDETQYF. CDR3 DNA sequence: TGCGCCAGCAGCCCGGGATGGGTTAGCGGGGGACGGGACGAGACCCAGTACTTC.